A single sample is the source of the 27 T cell receptor beta chains below, sequenced in a study of blood T cell repertoires in COVID-19. The data were produced by immunoSEQ multiplex PCR, yet TCRdb's version contains in-frame clones alone and is incomplete. The table shows 110,000 or so clones, with roughly 87% occurring only once. Sequenced: peripheral blood. All receptors come from a human donor in a cohort sampled during active COVID-19.

The chain joins TRBV24-1 to TRBJ2-1, with 10 bases aligning to TRBD1. The V and J ends lost 0 bases and 9 bases, in that order; junction bases with no gene match: 10. CDR1 KGHDR and CDR2 SFDVKD come from the germline V gene. CDR3 length: 17 amino acids. This chain's CDR3 is CATSDLVGRQGAAEQFF. The CDR3 DNA sequence: TGTGCCACCAGTGATTTGGTGGGGAGACAGGGGGCCGCTGAGCAGTTCTTC.

Here the CDR3 reads CASSLAVGGTGIEAFF. The CDR3, as DNA: TGCGCCAGCAGCTTGGCGGTGGGGGGGACAGGTATAGAAGCTTTCTTT. This chain connects TRBV5-1 to TRBJ1-1; 8 bases are a match to TRBD1. The CDR3 is 16 amino acids. The germline V gene has CDR1 SGHRS and CDR2 YFSETQ. V lost 0 bases, J lost 8 bases, and 12 bases stayed unmatched.

This clone has just a few counts. The chain carries TRBV6-5 and TRBJ2-1; 7 bases fit TRBD1. Looked up from germline, CDR1 is MNHEY and CDR2 is SVGAGI. The ends lost 0 bases at V and 7 bases at J; junction bases unmatched: 9. CDR3 length: 16 residues. The CDR3 is CASSYSVQGSGNEQFF. CDR3 DNA: TGTGCCAGCAGTTACTCCGTACAGGGGTCCGGGAATGAGCAGTTCTTC.

The chain combines TRBV28 with TRBJ2-3; 8 bases match TRBD2. With V trimmed by 7 bases and J by 0 bases, 15 bases remained unmatched. This CDR3 is 18 amino acids long. Germline CDR1 and CDR2: MDHEN and SYDVKM. CDR3 DNA sequence: TGTGCCAGCATCGGGAGGGACCCCCGTCTTTCTAGCACAGATACGCAGTATTTT. It translates to CASIGRDPRLSSTDTQYF.

This clone has a single count. The gene calls are TRBV6-5 and TRBJ2-5, with 11 bases that match TRBD1. This CDR3 has 15 amino acids. Germline CDR1 reads MNHEY; CDR2 reads SVGAGI. Losses at the gene ends were 6 bases for V and 4 bases for J; bases not matched to a gene: 7. CDR3 in amino acids: CASRRGGTGGETQYF. As DNA, the CDR3 is TGTGCCAGCAGGAGGGGGGGGACAGGGGGAGAGACCCAGTACTTC.

This clone was picked up a small number of times. The chain employs TRBV2 and TRBJ1-1; no reliable D call. Trimming cost V 5 bases and J 2 bases, with 3 bases left between them. The CDR3 runs to 11 residues. CDR1 and CDR2 from the germline V gene are SNHLY and FYNNEI. CDR3 coding DNA: TGTGCCAGCAGTCTCAACACTGAAGCTTTCTTT. This codes for CASSLNTEAFF. The entire variable domain, with the rest obtained from reference TRBV2 and TRBJ1-1, is as follows: EPEVTQTPSHQVTQMGQEVILRCVPISNHLYFYWYRQILGQKVEFLVSFYNNEISEKSEIFDDQFSVERPDGSNFTLKIRSTKLEDSAMYFCASSLNTEAFFGQGTRLTVV.

V is TRBV19 and J is TRBJ1-5; 8 bases are shared with TRBD1. J was trimmed by 7 bases and V by 7 bases; bases with no gene match: 12. CDR3 length: 15 residues. CDR1 and CDR2 from the germline V gene are LNHDA and SQIVND (reference sequence). CDR3 region: CASKTGGGSGQPQHF. The CDR3 nucleotides read TGTGCCAGTAAAACAGGGGGAGGATCAGGACAGCCCCAGCATTTT.

The V call is TRBV5-4, the J call TRBJ2-3; 13 bases fit TRBD2. Germline V gene data show CDR1 as SGHNT and CDR2 as YYREEE (reference sequence). The V segment lost 0 bases and the J segment 6 bases; nucleotides outside the gene matches: 7. The CDR3 has 17 residues. The CDR3 DNA is TGTGCCAGCAGCTTGGATGGGACTAGCGGGACTGGGGATACGCAGTATTTT. This codes for CASSLDGTSGTGDTQYF.

The rearrangement links TRBV19 to TRBJ1-1, with 9 bases aligning to TRBD1. Germline CDR1 and CDR2: LNHDA and SQIVND (reference sequence). V trimming: 6 bases; J trimming: 9 bases; junction bases outside the gene matches: 8. The CDR3 is made up of 13 amino acids. The CDR3 DNA reads TGTGCCAGTAGCCTACCTGGACAGGGGAAAGCTTTCTTT. Its protein is CASSLPGQGKAFF.

The chain carries TRBV18 and TRBJ1-1; possible D gene TRBD1, 5 bases. Trimming removed 2 bases at V and 1 base at J, with 11 bases between. CDR1 is KGHSH and CDR2 is LQKENI in the germline V gene. The CDR3 runs 15 residues. The CDR3 sequence is CASSPSLDRNTEAFF. For the CDR3, the DNA is TGTGCCAGCTCACCATCGTTAGACAGGAACACTGAAGCTTTCTTT. The full variable domain, in which reference TRBV18 and TRBJ1-1 provide the parts outside the CDR3, is NAGVMQNPRHLVRRRGQEARLRCSPMKGHSHVYWYRQLPEEGLKFMVYLQKENIIDESGMPKERFSAEFPKEGPSILRIQQVVRGDSAAYFCASSPSLDRNTEAFFGQGTRLTVV.

This chain links TRBV2 with TRBJ1-2, with a tentative D call TRBD1 (5 bases). This CDR3 region has 17 residues. Germline lookup yields CDR1 SNHLY and CDR2 FYNNEI. Between the trimmed V and J ends, which lost 6 bases and 7 bases, there was a span of 27 bases. The CDR3 is CASSLSHGTVIAGGYTF. The DNA of the CDR3 is TGTGCCAGCAGCCTTTCACACGGGACTGTTATCGCCGGTGGCTACACCTTC.

This rearrangement joins TRBV24-1 to TRBJ2-2, with 13 bases fitting TRBD2. The CDR3 spans 17 residues. The V segment lost 6 bases and the J segment 6 bases; nucleotides outside the gene matches: 9. From germline, CDR1 is KGHDR and CDR2 SFDVKD. CDR3 in amino acids: CATSFPGLAGLAGELFF. The CDR3 nucleotides read TGTGCCACCAGTTTCCCGGGACTAGCGGGATTAGCCGGGGAGCTGTTTTTT.

A note on this clone: Other nucleotide sequences in the sample specify the same CDR3. The chain combines TRBV24-1 with TRBJ2-7, with 8 bases fitting TRBD1. Germline CDR1 is KGHDR and CDR2 is SFDVKD. V lost 3 bases to trimming and J lost 4 bases; unmatched junction nucleotides: 4. The CDR3 contains 14 residues. The CDR3 DNA reads TGTGCCACCAGTGATGCCGACAGGGGTTACGAGCAGTACTTC. Translated: CATSDADRGYEQYF.

The chain carries TRBV27 and TRBJ1-4; 8 bases are shared with TRBD1. V was clipped by 7 bases and J by 7 bases; unmatched bases: 8. The CDR3 is 14 residues long. Germline V gene sequence: CDR1 MNHEY, CDR2 SMNVEV (reference sequence). CDR3 DNA sequence: TGTGCCAGCACCGGGACAGGTGCGGGTGAAAAACTGTTTTTT. It codes for CASTGTGAGEKLFF.

This chain uses TRBV3-1 (or the pseudogene TRBV3-2) with TRBJ2-7; 14 bases align to TRBD2. The junction had 14 bases not matched to a gene; V was cut back by 4 bases and J by 0 bases. Per germline, CDR1 LGHDT and CDR2 YNNKEL (reference sequence). This CDR3 spans 20 amino acids. Here the CDR3 reads CASSLRLGLAGGSTSYEQYF. In DNA form, the CDR3 reads TGTGCCAGCAGCCTTCGCCTCGGACTAGCGGGGGGCTCGACCTCCTACGAGCAGTACTTC.

A few counts support this clone. The chain employs TRBV7-9 and TRBJ1-5, with D perhaps matching TRBD1 (6 bases). V was pared by 1 base and J by 7 bases, with 20 bases between. Germline CDR1 SEHNR, CDR2 FQNEAQ (reference sequence). This CDR3 has 17 amino acids. This CDR3 reads CASSLGGLRGLRQPQHF. CDR3 nucleotide sequence: TGTGCCAGCAGCTTAGGCGGCCTCAGGGGCCTGAGGCAGCCCCAGCATTTT.

The chain links TRBV5-6 to TRBJ2-3, with 14 bases fitting TRBD2. The CDR3 runs 16 residues. Trimming took 6 bases from V and 3 from J; bases not matched to a gene: 6. Germline V CDR1 and CDR2: SGHDT, YYEEEE. In DNA, the CDR3 is TGTGCCAGCACCTGGGGACTAGCGGGAGAAACAGATACGCAGTATTTT. Its translation: CASTWGLAGETDTQYF. The full variable domain, completed using reference TRBV5-6 and TRBJ2-3, is DAGVTQSPTHLIKTRGQQVTLRCSPKSGHDTVSWYQQALGQGPQFIFQYYEEEERQRGNFPDRFSGHQFPNYSSELNVNALLLGDSALYLCASTWGLAGETDTQYFGPGTRLTVL.

V is TRBV5-1 and J is TRBJ2-2; 10 positions match TRBD2. Looked up from germline, CDR1 is SGHRS and CDR2 is YFSETQ. Trimming at V came to 2 bases and at J to 5 bases, leaving 0 bases not matched to a gene. The CDR3 contains 14 residues. This CDR3 is CASSLLAGTGELFF. The CDR3 DNA sequence: TGCGCCAGCAGCTTACTAGCGGGGACCGGGGAGCTGTTTTTT.

This chain uses TRBV7-2 with TRBJ2-3, with 11 bases aligning to TRBD2. This CDR3 is 18 amino acids long. Germline-derived CDR1 and CDR2 are SGHTA and FQGNSA. V was pared by 2 bases and J by 0 bases, with 7 bases of the junction left unmatched. The CDR3 nucleotides read TGTGCCAGCAGCTTACTAGCGGGGGGCCTAGCTAGCACAGATACGCAGTATTTT. Encoded protein: CASSLLAGGLASTDTQYF. Variable domain in full (rest from reference TRBV7-2 and TRBJ2-3): GAGVSQSPSNKVTEKGKDVELRCDPISGHTALYWYRQSLGQGLEFLIYFQGNSAPDKSGLPSDRFSAERTGGSVSTLTIQRTQQEDSAVYLCASSLLAGGLASTDTQYFGPGTRLTVL.

The genes are TRBV7-6 and TRBJ2-1, with a tentative D call TRBD2 (7 bases). Trimming took off 5 bases at V and 6 bases at J, with 17 bases between the two ends. CDR1 is SGHVS, CDR2 FNYEAQ, per germline. The CDR3 runs 15 residues. The CDR3 nucleotides are TGTGCCAGCAGCGACGCGGGGGCCACATTCAATGAGCAGTTCTTC. Amino acid sequence: CASSDAGATFNEQFF.

This chain links TRBV27 with TRBJ2-1; possible D gene TRBD2, 5 bases. The germline V and J ends were trimmed by 2 bases and 6 bases, with 14 bases remaining between them. The length of the CDR3 is 15 residues. CDR1 MNHEY and CDR2 SMNVEV come from the germline V gene (reference sequence). CDR3 bases: TGTGCCAGCAGTTTACGTCGGCTAGCCACCAATGAGCAGTTCTTC. Its protein is CASSLRRLATNEQFF.

V gene TRBV19 combines with J gene TRBJ2-7; 7 bases line up with TRBD1. Germline V lookup: CDR1 LNHDA, CDR2 SQIVND (reference sequence). This CDR3 is built from 12 residues. V lost 8 bases to trimming and J lost 1 base; unmatched junction nucleotides: 2. DNA of the CDR3: TGTGCCAGTGGACAGGTTTCCTACGAGCAGTACTTC. Translating gives CASGQVSYEQYF.

The chain couples TRBV6-6 to TRBJ2-3, with 14 bases fitting TRBD2. V shed 3 bases and J 6 bases; nucleotides not matched to a gene: 5. The CDR3 runs to 16 residues. Germline values: CDR1 MNHNY, CDR2 SVGAGI (reference sequence). The chain's CDR3 is CASSYSTSGGADTQYF. CDR3 coding DNA: TGTGCCAGCAGTTATTCGACTAGCGGGGGGGCTGATACGCAGTATTTT.

The chain joins TRBV28 to TRBJ2-1; 8 bases fit TRBD2. The germline V gene encodes CDR1 MDHEN and CDR2 SYDVKM. V dropped 8 bases and J dropped 7; count of bases not matched to a gene: 10. This CDR3 has 14 residues. This CDR3 reads CASRTSKGPNEQFF. The CDR3 DNA reads TGTGCCAGCCGGACTAGCAAAGGACCGAATGAGCAGTTCTTC. Full variable domain (outside the CDR3, taken from reference TRBV28 and TRBJ2-1): DVKVTQSSRYLVKRTGEKVFLECVQDMDHENMFWYRQDPGLGLRLIYFSYDVKMKEKGDIPEGYSVSREKKERFSLILESASTNQTSMYLCASRTSKGPNEQFFGPGTRLTVL.

This clone was seen only once. The rearrangement links TRBV6-1 to TRBJ1-3; perhaps TRBD1 as D (6 bases). V was clipped by 7 bases and J by 2 bases, with 18 bases between them. CDR3 length equals 16 residues. From germline, CDR1 is MNHNS and CDR2 SASEGT. Here the CDR3 DNA reads TGTGCCAGCATTGACAGGTTCCCAATTGCTGGAAACACCATATATTTT. Translated: CASIDRFPIAGNTIYF.

This chain links TRBV6-1 with TRBJ2-7; TRBD1 matches 9 bases. The CDR3 extends over 15 amino acids. The germline V gene encodes CDR1 MNHNS and CDR2 SASEGT. V gave up 0 bases and J gave up 8 bases; unmatched junction bases: 8. CDR3 loop: CASSEAGQGWSKQYF. CDR3 bases: TGTGCCAGCAGTGAAGCGGGACAGGGATGGTCCAAGCAGTACTTC.

Ten or more counts support this clone. V usage is TRBV27 and J usage is TRBJ2-7, with 11 bases that match TRBD2. The ends lost 5 bases at V and 2 bases at J; junction bases unmatched: 5. This CDR3 region has 15 residues. The germline V gene has CDR1 MNHEY and CDR2 SMNVEV (reference sequence). Here the CDR3 reads CASSKPGLAAYEQYF. The CDR3 DNA reads as TGTGCCAGCAGTAAACCGGGACTAGCGGCCTACGAGCAGTACTTC.